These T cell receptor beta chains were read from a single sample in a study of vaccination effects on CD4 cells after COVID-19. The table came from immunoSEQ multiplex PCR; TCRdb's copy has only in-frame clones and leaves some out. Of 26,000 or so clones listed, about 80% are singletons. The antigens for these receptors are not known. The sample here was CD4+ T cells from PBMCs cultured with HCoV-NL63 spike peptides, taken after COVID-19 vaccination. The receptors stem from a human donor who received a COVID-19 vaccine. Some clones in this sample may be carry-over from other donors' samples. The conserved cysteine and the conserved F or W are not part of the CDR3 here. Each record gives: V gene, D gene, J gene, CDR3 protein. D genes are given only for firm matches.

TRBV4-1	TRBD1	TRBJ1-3	ASSQANLGTAGNTIY
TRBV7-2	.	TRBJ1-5	ASSSRVEGQPQH
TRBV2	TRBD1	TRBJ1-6	ASRGTGANSPLH
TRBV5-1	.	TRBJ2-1	ASSLPYGGAANEQF
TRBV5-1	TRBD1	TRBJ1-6	ASSLQGAQQGSPLH
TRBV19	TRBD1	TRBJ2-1	ASSNRTGGLRNEQF
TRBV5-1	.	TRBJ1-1	ASSWELNTEAF
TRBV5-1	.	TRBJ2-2	ASSVYRISGELF
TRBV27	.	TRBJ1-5	ASSFGTARNQPQH
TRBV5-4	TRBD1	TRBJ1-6	ASSNPGQGSLFSPLH
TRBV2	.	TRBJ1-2	ASSYHREGYT
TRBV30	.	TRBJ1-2	ACNWDQKGFGYT
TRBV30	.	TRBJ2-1	AWSPTPNEQF
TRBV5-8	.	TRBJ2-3	ASSRGGSSDTQY
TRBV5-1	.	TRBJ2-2	ASSFYAGLAGELF
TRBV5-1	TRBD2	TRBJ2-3	ASSFLAGGLKDTQY
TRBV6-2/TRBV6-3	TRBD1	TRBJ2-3	ASSYSGQGASDTQY
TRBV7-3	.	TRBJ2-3	ASSLNGSPTDTQY
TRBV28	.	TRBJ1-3	ASGGINGNTIY
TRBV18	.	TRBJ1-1	ASSPPVNWAGAEAF
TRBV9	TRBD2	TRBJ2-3	ASSVVGGDTDTQY
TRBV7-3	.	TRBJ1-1	ASSLQGGDTEAF
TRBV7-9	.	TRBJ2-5	ASSLGLAGAFRETQY
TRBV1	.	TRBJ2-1	TRPPGTSVDNEQF
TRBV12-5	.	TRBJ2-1	ASGLALGGHEQF
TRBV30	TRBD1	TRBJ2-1	AWRRQGEKV
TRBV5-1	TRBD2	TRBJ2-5	ASSLHVAGSQETQY
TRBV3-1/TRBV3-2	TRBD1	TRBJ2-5	ASSQGQGETQY
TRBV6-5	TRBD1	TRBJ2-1	ASSRRDREPNEQF
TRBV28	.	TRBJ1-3	ASSPGTAGNTIY
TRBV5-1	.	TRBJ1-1	ASSSHTEAF
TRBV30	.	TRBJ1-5	AWSKGSSNQPQH
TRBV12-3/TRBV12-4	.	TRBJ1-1	ASSFQGIEAF
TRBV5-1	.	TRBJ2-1	ASSFRLPGPNEQF
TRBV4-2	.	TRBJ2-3	ASSQDRVADTQY
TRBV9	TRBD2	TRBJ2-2	ASSGSGGLAGGELF
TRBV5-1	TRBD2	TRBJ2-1	ASSLGPFGAGGLNEQF
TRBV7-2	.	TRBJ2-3	ASSLDRSTDTQY
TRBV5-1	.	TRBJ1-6	ASSLAGASSYNSPLH